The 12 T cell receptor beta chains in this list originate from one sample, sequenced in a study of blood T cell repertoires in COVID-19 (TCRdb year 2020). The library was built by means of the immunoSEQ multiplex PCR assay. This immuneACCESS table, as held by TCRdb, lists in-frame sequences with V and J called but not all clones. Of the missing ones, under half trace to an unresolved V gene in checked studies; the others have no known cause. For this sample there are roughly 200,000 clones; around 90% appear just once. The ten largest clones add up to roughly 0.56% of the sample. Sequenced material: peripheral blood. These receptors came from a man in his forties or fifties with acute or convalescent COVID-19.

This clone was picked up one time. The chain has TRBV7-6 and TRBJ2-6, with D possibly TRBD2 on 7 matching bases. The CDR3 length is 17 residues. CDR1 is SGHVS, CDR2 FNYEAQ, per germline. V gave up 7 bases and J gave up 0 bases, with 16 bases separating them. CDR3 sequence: CASTPGAGASGANVLTF. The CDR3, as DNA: TGTGCCAGCACCCCCGGTGCGGGGGCCTCTGGGGCCAACGTCCTGACTTTC.

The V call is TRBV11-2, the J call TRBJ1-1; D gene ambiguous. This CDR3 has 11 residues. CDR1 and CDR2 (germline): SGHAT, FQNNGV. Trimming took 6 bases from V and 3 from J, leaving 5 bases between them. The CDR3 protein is CASREYTEAFF. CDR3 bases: TGTGCCAGCAGGGAGTACACTGAAGCTTTCTTT.

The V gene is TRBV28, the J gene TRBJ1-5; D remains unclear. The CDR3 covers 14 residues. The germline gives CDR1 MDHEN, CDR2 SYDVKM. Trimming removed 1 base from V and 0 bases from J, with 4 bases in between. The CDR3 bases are TGTGCCAGCAGTTTATCCTATAGCAATCAGCCCCAGCATTTT. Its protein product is CASSLSYSNQPQHF.

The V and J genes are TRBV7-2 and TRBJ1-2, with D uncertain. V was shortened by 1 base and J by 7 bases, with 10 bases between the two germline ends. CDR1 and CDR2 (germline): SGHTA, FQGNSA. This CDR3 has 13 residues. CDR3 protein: CASSLVYPSGYTF. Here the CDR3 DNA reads TGTGCCAGCAGCTTAGTTTACCCCAGTGGCTACACCTTC.

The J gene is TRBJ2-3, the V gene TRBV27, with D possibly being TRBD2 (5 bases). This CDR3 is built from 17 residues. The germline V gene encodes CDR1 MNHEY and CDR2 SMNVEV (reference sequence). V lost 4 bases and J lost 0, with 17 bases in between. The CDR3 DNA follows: TGTGCCAGCAGTTCCCTCCCCGGGGTTCCAAGCACAGATACGCAGTATTTT. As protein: CASSSLPGVPSTDTQYF.

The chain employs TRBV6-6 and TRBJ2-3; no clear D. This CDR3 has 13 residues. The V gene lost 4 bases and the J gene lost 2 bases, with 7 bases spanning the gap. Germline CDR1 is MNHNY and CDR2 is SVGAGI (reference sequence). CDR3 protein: CASSSPYTDTQYF. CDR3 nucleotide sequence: TGTGCCAGCAGTTCCCCTTACACAGATACGCAGTATTTT.

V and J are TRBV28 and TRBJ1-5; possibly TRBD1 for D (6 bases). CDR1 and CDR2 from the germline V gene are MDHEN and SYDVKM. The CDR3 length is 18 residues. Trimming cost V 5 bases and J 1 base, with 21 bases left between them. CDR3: CASSTLWGLGISNQPQHF. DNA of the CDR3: TGTGCCAGCAGTACCCTCTGGGGGCTAGGTATAAGCAATCAGCCCCAGCATTTT.

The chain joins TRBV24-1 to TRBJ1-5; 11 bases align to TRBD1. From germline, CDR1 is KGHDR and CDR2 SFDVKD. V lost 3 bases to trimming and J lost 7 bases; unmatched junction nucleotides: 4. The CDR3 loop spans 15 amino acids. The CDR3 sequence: CATSDGTGGRQPQHF. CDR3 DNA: TGTGCCACCAGTGATGGGACAGGGGGGAGGCAGCCCCAGCATTTT.

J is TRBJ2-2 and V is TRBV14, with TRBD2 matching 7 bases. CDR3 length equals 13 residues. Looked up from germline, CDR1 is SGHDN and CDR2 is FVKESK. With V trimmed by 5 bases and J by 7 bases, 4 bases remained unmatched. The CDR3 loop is CASSYLAGGELFF. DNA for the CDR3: TGTGCCAGCAGCTATTTAGCGGGCGGGGAGCTGTTTTTT.

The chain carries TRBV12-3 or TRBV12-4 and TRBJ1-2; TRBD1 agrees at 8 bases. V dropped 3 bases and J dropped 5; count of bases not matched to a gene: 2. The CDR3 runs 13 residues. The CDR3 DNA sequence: TGTGCCAGCAGTTTTTGGGACAGGTATGGCTACACCTTC. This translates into CASSFWDRYGYTF.

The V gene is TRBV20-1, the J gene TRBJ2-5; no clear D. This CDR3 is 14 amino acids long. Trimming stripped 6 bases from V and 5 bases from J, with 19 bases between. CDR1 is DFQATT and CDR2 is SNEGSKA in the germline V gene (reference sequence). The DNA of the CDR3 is TGCAGTGCCAGTTTTATGCGGAATTGGGAGACCCAGTACTTC. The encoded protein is CSASFMRNWETQYF.

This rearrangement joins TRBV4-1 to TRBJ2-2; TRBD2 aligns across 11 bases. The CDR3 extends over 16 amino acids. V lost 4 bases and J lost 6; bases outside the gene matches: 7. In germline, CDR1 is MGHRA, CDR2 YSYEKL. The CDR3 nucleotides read TGCGCCAGCAGCCGGGGACTAGCGGCCGGGGCCGGGGAGCTGTTTTTT. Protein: CASSRGLAAGAGELFF.